The rows below give T cell receptor beta chains drawn from one sample of a study of cytomegalovirus exposure and HLA in healthy donors. Some clones are missing from TCRdb's copy, which holds only in-frame ones; the method was immunoSEQ multiplex PCR. The ten most abundant clones cover around 7% of a sample with about 78,000 clones. Sequencing was done on a sample of PBMCs. These TCRs come from a female donor in good health and CMV-seropositive. Each CDR3 is given with its conserved first and last residue.

CDR3	V	J
CASSNSAPWGDEQFF	TRBV19	TRBJ2-1
CASSWGTGTTYEQYF	TRBV7-8	TRBJ2-7
CASSPPGMNTEAFF	TRBV14	TRBJ1-1
CASSYNEGLAGGPRETQYF	TRBV7-2	TRBJ2-5
CSVDPSGEGETQYF	TRBV29-1	TRBJ2-5
CASSWSGGNTEAFF	TRBV28	TRBJ1-1
CASSLSNDRVGYEQYF	TRBV27	TRBJ2-7
CASSQTGTLNTEAFF	TRBV5-4	TRBJ1-1
CASSLALEALKEDTQYF	TRBV5-1	TRBJ2-3
CASRKRTANTGELFF	TRBV27	TRBJ2-2
CASSVEGVVGEKLFF	TRBV2	TRBJ1-4
CASSPLGLVYEQYF	TRBV7-9	TRBJ2-7
CASSQRETVKTQYF	TRBV7-9	TRBJ2-5
CASSRTGGIYGYTF	TRBV4-1	TRBJ1-2
CASRTSGNYNEQFF	TRBV2	TRBJ2-1
CASRATGGNTGELFF	TRBV6-4	TRBJ2-2
CASSTGLAGGTGELFF	TRBV5-1	TRBJ2-2
CASFEGRYTEAFF	TRBV6-6	TRBJ1-1
CASSQDAAALNEKLFF	TRBV4-1	TRBJ1-4
CASSLGLAGGPAYNEQFF	TRBV5-1	TRBJ2-1
CAWSPAREIGSLHF	TRBV30	TRBJ1-6
CASMGPGELFF	TRBV6-1	TRBJ2-2
CASSVGVGGTYEQYF	TRBV9	TRBJ2-7
CASSRTAGPVGEQYF	TRBV19	TRBJ2-7
CASSLFPGANEKLFF	TRBV27	TRBJ1-4
CSVAPMQNEQFF	TRBV29-1	TRBJ2-1
CATSYAGNNEKLFF	TRBV7-2	TRBJ1-4
CASSTGQGRLPYEQYF	TRBV5-6	TRBJ2-7
CASSLLGGGSIF	TRBV7-9	TRBJ2-1
CATSTDQGARVNTEAFF	TRBV15	TRBJ1-1
CASSYSDSSSYEQYF	TRBV6-6	TRBJ2-7
CAWDPGLAGGYQEAQYF	TRBV30	TRBJ2-5
CASSEAQVHGYTF	TRBV2	TRBJ1-2
CATSRDSTGDITDTQYF	TRBV15	TRBJ2-3
CASSLVADEQYF	TRBV7-8	TRBJ2-7
CASSLRREKLFF	TRBV28	TRBJ1-4
CASSQPGTGETQYF	TRBV4-1	TRBJ2-5
CASSLSGQGAGEQYF	TRBV27	TRBJ2-7
CASSEQSNQPQHF	TRBV10-2	TRBJ1-5
CASSAPSRVDEQYF	TRBV25-1	TRBJ2-7
CASSLVLGNSFGEQYF	TRBV7-2	TRBJ2-7
CAISLTNNEQFF	TRBV10-3	TRBJ2-1
CASSPNRGDNSPLHF	TRBV18	TRBJ1-6
CASSLAGGSSYEQYF	TRBV7-9	TRBJ2-7
CASSPPSADTQYF	TRBV18	TRBJ2-3
CASRGRGTGNYGYTF	TRBV28	TRBJ1-2
CAWSYTGGAYEQYF	TRBV30	.
CAWSGRGGYEQFF	TRBV30	TRBJ2-1
CAWSTSGTTADTQYF	TRBV30	TRBJ2-3
CASSLLIEPAFF	TRBV28	TRBJ1-1
CAWVEGAEAFF	TRBV30	TRBJ1-1
CASSGVAGTNEQFF	TRBV19	TRBJ2-1
CARLAGGIRSEQFF	TRBV2	TRBJ2-1